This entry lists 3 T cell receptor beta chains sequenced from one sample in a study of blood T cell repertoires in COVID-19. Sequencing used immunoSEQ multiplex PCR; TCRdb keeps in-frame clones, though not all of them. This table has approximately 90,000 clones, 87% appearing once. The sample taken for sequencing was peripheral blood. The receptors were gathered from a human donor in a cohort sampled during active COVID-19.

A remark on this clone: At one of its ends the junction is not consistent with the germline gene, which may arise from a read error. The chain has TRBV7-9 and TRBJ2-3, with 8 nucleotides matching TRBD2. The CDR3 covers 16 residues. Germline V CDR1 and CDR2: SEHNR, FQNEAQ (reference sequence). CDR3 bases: TGTGCCAGCAGCATAGCTAGCGGGTGGGGCACAGATACGCAGTATTTT. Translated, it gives CASSIASGWGTDTQYF. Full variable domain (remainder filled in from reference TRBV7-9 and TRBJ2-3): DTGVSQNPRHKITKRGQNVTFRCDPISEHNRLYWYRQTLGQGPEFLTYFQNEAQLEKSRLLSDRFSAERPKGSFSTLEIQRTEQGDSAMYLCASSIASGWGTDTQYFGPGTRLTVL.

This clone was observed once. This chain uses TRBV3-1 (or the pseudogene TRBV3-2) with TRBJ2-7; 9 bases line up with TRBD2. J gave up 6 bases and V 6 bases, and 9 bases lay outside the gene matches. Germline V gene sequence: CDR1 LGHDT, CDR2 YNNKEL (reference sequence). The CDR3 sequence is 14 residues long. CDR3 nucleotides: TGTGCCAGCAGTCTTGGGACTAGCCGGACCGAGCAGTACTTC. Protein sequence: CASSLGTSRTEQYF.

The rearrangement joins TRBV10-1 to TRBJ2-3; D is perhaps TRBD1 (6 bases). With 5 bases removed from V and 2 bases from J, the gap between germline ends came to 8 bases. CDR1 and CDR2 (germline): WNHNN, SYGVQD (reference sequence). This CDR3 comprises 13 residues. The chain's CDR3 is CASSRQATDTQYF. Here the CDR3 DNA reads TGCGCCAGCAGTAGACAGGCCACAGATACGCAGTATTTT.